The 9 T cell receptor beta chains below were found in one sample sequenced in a study of response to subunit inactivated influenza vaccine. TCRdb independently ran MiXCR on the RT-PCR reads; one entry per CDR3 protein. The data show about 520,000 distinct CDR3 sequences, about 25% seen once. The specimen was CD4+ T cells sorted from PBMCs, collected 5 days after vaccination. These receptors all stem from a man between 45 and 60 years old who received an inactivated influenza vaccine.

This clonotype was recorded a few times. The rearrangement joins TRBV6-2 or TRBV6-3 to TRBJ2-1; D uncertain. The length of the CDR3 is 14 residues. The V and J ends lost 6 bases and 2 bases respectively, with 11 bases between them. The germline V gene encodes CDR1 MNHEY and CDR2 SVGEGT. The CDR3: CASSRPSTYNEQFF. CDR3 DNA: TGTGCCAGCAGCCGACCCTCCACCTACAATGAGCAGTTCTTC.

This clonotype turned up a few times. The chain recombines TRBV25-1 with TRBJ2-7; the match to TRBD1 covers 10 bases. V lost 5 bases and J lost 3; bases outside the gene matches: 7. This CDR3 spans 15 amino acids. Germline V gene lookup returns CDR1 MGHDK and CDR2 SYGVNS. CDR3: CASSKDRGLNYEQYF. The DNA for the CDR3 is TGTGCCAGCAGTAAAGACAGGGGGCTTAACTACGAGCAGTACTTC.

This clonotype was recorded once. This sequence joins TRBV6-1 and TRBJ2-5; 8 bases agree with TRBD1. V gave up 2 bases and J gave up 0 bases; unmatched junction bases: 5. Germline CDR1 MNHNS, CDR2 SASEGT. This CDR3 spans 16 amino acids. CDR3 sequence: CASSEMTGDYQETQYF. The CDR3 bases are TGTGCCAGCAGTGAAATGACAGGGGATTACCAAGAGACCCAGTACTTC.

In this sample, this clonotype turned up a few times. The chain links TRBV10-3 to TRBJ2-1; TRBD1 is a possible D gene (6 bases). V was clipped by 4 bases and J by 0 bases, with 10 bases between them. This CDR3 has 15 residues. From germline, CDR1 is ENHRY and CDR2 SYGVKD. CDR3 sequence: CAISVRGNSYNEQFF. CDR3 nucleotide sequence: TGTGCCATCAGTGTAAGGGGGAACTCCTACAATGAGCAGTTCTTC.

This clonotype was seen a few times. The chain joins TRBV7-2 to TRBJ1-5; D not resolved. The CDR3 consists of 15 residues. Trimming took off 1 base at V and 0 bases at J, with 7 bases between the two ends. The germline gives CDR1 SGHTA, CDR2 FQGNSA. The CDR3 region is CASSLDHYSNQPQHF. The CDR3 bases are TGTGCCAGCAGCTTAGACCATTATAGCAATCAGCCCCAGCATTTT.

This clonotype occurred a few times. The J gene is TRBJ2-7, the V gene TRBV9; 7 bases fit TRBD2. Trimming cost V 0 bases and J 5 bases; bases outside gene matches: 5. CDR1 is SGDLS, CDR2 YYNGEE, per germline. The CDR3 is 14 residues long. CDR3 nucleotide sequence: TGTGCCAGCAGCGTAGTTGGCGGGAGCCACGAGCAGTACTTC. Residues: CASSVVGGSHEQYF.

This chain uses TRBV12-3 or TRBV12-4 with TRBJ1-5; D unresolved. V was pared by 6 bases and J by 1 base, with 7 bases between. The CDR3 loop spans 13 amino acids. In DNA form, the CDR3 reads TGTGCCAGCAGACCTGACAGCAATCAGCCCCAGCATTTT. Translated: CASRPDSNQPQHF.

The chain is built from TRBV7-9 and TRBJ2-7, with D maybe TRBD2 (6 bases). This CDR3 is 13 amino acids long. CDR1 SEHNR and CDR2 FQNEAQ come from the germline V gene (reference sequence). V lost 11 bases and J 3 bases, leaving 17 bases between the germline ends. CDR3 DNA: TGTGCCGGAGGGGCGGACGTGAACTACGAGCAGTACTTC. Its translation is CAGGADVNYEQYF.

This chain joins TRBV7-9 and TRBJ2-1, with D unresolved. V dropped 7 bases and J dropped 7 bases, with 17 bases sitting between them. This CDR3 has 14 amino acids. Germline CDR1 reads SEHNR; CDR2 reads FQNEAQ (reference sequence). The CDR3 nucleotides read TGTGCCAGCATCGAATCAATGGGTCTGAATGAGCAGTTCTTC. Its translation: CASIESMGLNEQFF.